Sequencing of this T cell receptor (beta chain) was carried out in a study of OX40 agonist ivuxolimab in advanced cancers. Study-wide context: Partial responses were recorded for three patients, including one with hepatocellular carcinoma and two with cutaneous melanoma. Study-wide results and limits: Which antigen the expanded peripheral T cells recognized is unknown.

Using immunoSEQ multiplex PCR, the repertoire was profiled, and TCRdb retains in-frame clones only, with some absent. The repertoire holds around 56,000 clones, with 86% as singletons. Germline-derived CDR1 and CDR2 are MDHEN and SYDVKM. Trimming removed 9 bases at V and 0 bases at J, with 14 bases between. The CDR3 spans 15 residues. Note on this clone: Its specificity is unknown.

This clonotype originated in an adult with an advanced solid tumor such as melanoma, head and neck, liver or kidney cancer. The chain recombines TRBV28 with TRBJ2-2; D might be TRBD1 (6 bases). The input for sequencing was CD4+ or CD8+ T cells sorted from blood, taken in a trial of the OX40 agonist ivuxolimab. The CDR3 protein is CASREDRSNTGELFF. The CDR3 coding sequence is TGTGCCAGTCGAGAGGACAGATCGAACACCGGGGAGCTGTTTTTT.